Listed below are T cell receptor beta chains from one sample, sequenced in a study of blood T cell repertoires in COVID-19. Repertoires were generated with immunoSEQ multiplex PCR, while TCRdb's copy carries only in-frame clones and drops some. The sample lists roughly 86,000 clones, approximately 86% occurring once. The specimen sequenced was peripheral blood. These receptors all come from a man between 35 and 55 years old with acute or convalescent COVID-19. Both conserved end residues are part of each CDR3. A D gene is named only where the DNA matches it firmly. A clone size is listed for some rows: how often the clone was seen (once, few, many), or a class if it is expanded.

clone_size	d_call	v_call	cdr3_length	j_call	cdr3_aa	cdr3_nt
.	TRBD2	TRBV10-3	16	TRBJ2-3	CAISDLAGAGTDTQYF	TGTGCCATCAGCGACTTAGCGGGAGCGGGCACAGATACGCAGTATTTT
.	.	TRBV7-2	15	TRBJ1-2	CASSFFVESNYGYTF	TGTGCCAGCAGCTTTTTTGTGGAGAGTAACTATGGCTACACCTTC
.	.	TRBV2	13	TRBJ2-2	CASRGDSTGELFF	TGTGCCAGCAGAGGCGACAGCACCGGGGAGCTGTTTTTT
.	TRBD2	TRBV6-4	15	TRBJ2-5	CASSESGVTQETQYF	TGTGCCAGCAGTGAAAGCGGGGTGACTCAAGAGACCCAGTACTTC
.	TRBD1	TRBV18	17	TRBJ2-6	CASSRDRISSGANVLTF	TGTGCCAGCTCACGGGACAGAATCAGCTCTGGGGCCAACGTCCTGACTTTC
.	.	TRBV5-1	15	TRBJ1-5	CASSPEGHFNQPQHF	TGCGCCAGCAGCCCCGAAGGACACTTTAATCAGCCCCAGCATTTT
once	.	TRBV5-1	15	TRBJ2-7	CASSLESGEYYEQYF	TGCGCCAGCAGCCTAGAGAGCGGCGAGTACTACGAGCAGTACTTC
.	TRBD2	TRBV5-1	15	TRBJ2-1	CASSKDRGRSNEQFF	TGCGCCAGCAGCAAAGATCGCGGGAGGAGCAATGAGCAGTTCTTC
once	TRBD2	TRBV3-1/TRBV3-2	14	TRBJ2-7	CASSLGGLPIEQYF	TGTGCCAGCAGCCTGGGGGGGTTACCGATCGAGCAGTACTTC
.	.	TRBV18	14	TRBJ2-7	CASSPGGSLYEQYF	TGTGCCAGCTCACCAGGAGGGTCCCTATACGAGCAGTACTTC
medium-sized	TRBD1	TRBV11-2	15	TRBJ2-7	CASSLRQGGVYEQYF	TGTGCCAGCAGCCTAAGACAGGGGGGGGTCTACGAGCAGTACTTC
.	.	TRBV19	14	TRBJ1-5	CASSIDEGNQPQHF	TGTGCCAGTAGTATTGACGAGGGCAATCAGCCCCAGCATTTT
.	.	TRBV5-1	16	TRBJ1-1	CASSLGIGQMNTEAFF	TGCGCCAGCAGCTTGGGGATTGGACAGATGAACACTGAAGCTTTCTTT
.	TRBD1	TRBV3-1/TRBV3-2	14	TRBJ1-1	CASSAGQGKTEAFF	TGTGCCAGCAGCGCCGGACAGGGGAAGACTGAAGCTTTCTTT
.	.	TRBV5-8	16	TRBJ1-2	CASSLVDSGTKEGYTF	TGTGCCAGCAGCTTGGTGGATTCGGGGACTAAGGAAGGCTACACCTTC
.	TRBD2	TRBV30	20	TRBJ2-2	CAWSVSGLAGGPSGHRGAVF	TGTGCCTGGAGTGTCTCGGGACTAGCGGGAGGGCCATCGGGACACCGGGGAGCTGTTTTT
once	TRBD2	TRBV2	14	TRBJ2-1	CASNRLAGINEQFF	TGTGCCAGCAATAGACTAGCGGGAATCAATGAGCAGTTCTTC
.	.	TRBV13	17	TRBJ2-2	CASSLSRRRQAPGELFF	TGTGCCAGCAGCTTATCGAGACGGAGACAGGCCCCCGGGGAGCTGTTTTTT
.	TRBD1	TRBV2	15	TRBJ1-5	CASSNGQGGNQPQHF	TGTGCCAGCAGCAATGGACAGGGGGGGAATCAGCCCCAGCATTTT
once	.	TRBV6-5	14	TRBJ2-5	CASSPGTHQETQYF	TGTGCCAGCAGTCCCGGGACACACCAAGAGACCCAGTACTTC
few	TRBD1	TRBV6-1	16	TRBJ1-2	CASSDTEAGGLRGYTF	TGTGCCAGCAGTGATACGGAGGCAGGGGGCTTGAGGGGCTACACCTTC
.	.	TRBV12-3/TRBV12-4	13	TRBJ1-6	CATREGYNSPLHF	TGTGCCACCCGGGAAGGGTACAATTCACCCCTCCACTTT
once	.	TRBV5-1	12	TRBJ1-1	CASSARGTEAFF	TGCGCCAGCAGCGCCAGGGGAACTGAAGCTTTCTTT
.	.	TRBV5-1	15	TRBJ2-7	CASSPSGGVGVEQYF	TGCGCCAGCAGCCCCAGTGGAGGCGTCGGGGTCGAGCAGTACTTC
.	.	TRBV19	13	TRBJ2-2	CASSRQFTGELFF	TGTGCCAGTAGTCGACAGTTCACCGGGGAGCTGTTTTTT
.	TRBD2	TRBV2	17	TRBJ2-7	CASGLTSATIPSYEQYF	TGTGCCAGCGGTTTGACTAGCGCGACGATCCCCTCCTACGAGCAGTACTTC
.	.	TRBV7-9	17	TRBJ1-1	CASSLTPLGGTGTEAFF	TGTGCCAGCAGCTTAACCCCCCTCGGGGGTACGGGGACTGAAGCTTTCTTT
.	.	TRBV12-5	11	TRBJ2-7	CASHRNHEQYF	TGTGCTAGTCACAGGAACCACGAGCAGTACTTC
.	.	TRBV7-9	14	TRBJ1-5	CASSLGAPNQPQHF	TGTGCCAGCAGCTTGGGGGCCCCCAATCAGCCCCAGCATTTT
.	.	TRBV7-2	13	TRBJ2-7	CASSLVGGDEQYF	TGTGCCAGCAGCTTAGTGGGCGGGGACGAGCAGTACTTC
.	TRBD1	TRBV19	12	TRBJ1-6	CASGQGGSPLHF	TGTGCCAGTGGGCAGGGGGGTTCACCCCTCCACTTT
.	.	TRBV5-1	17	TRBJ2-5	CASSLAQGIFNGETQYF	TGCGCCAGCAGCTTGGCCCAGGGCATATTCAACGGGGAGACCCAGTACTTC
.	.	TRBV3-1/TRBV3-2	13	TRBJ2-7	CASSQTATTEQYF	TGTGCCAGCAGCCAAACAGCAACCACGGAGCAGTACTTC
.	.	TRBV5-4	16	TRBJ2-3	CASSLIGRQPTDTQYF	TGTGCCAGCAGCTTGATCGGTAGACAGCCCACAGATACGCAGTATTTT
.	TRBD2	TRBV6-5	13	TRBJ2-3	CASATGGGGTQYF	TGTGCCAGCGCTACGGGAGGGGGGGGTACGCAGTATTTT
.	.	TRBV9	14	TRBJ1-2	CASSQVTGGYGYTF	TGTGCCAGCAGCCAAGTGACAGGTGGCTATGGCTACACCTTC
.	.	TRBV5-1	14	TRBJ1-2	CASSLDQGGLGYTF	TGCGCCAGCAGCTTGGATCAGGGAGGTCTTGGCTACACCTTC
.	.	TRBV7-3	15	TRBJ2-5	CASSTAGAPQETQYF	TGTGCCAGCAGCACTGCAGGGGCTCCTCAAGAGACCCAGTACTTC
.	TRBD1	TRBV10-3	17	TRBJ1-1	CAISGSFSGQGATEAFF	TGTGCCATCAGTGGTTCCTTTTCGGGACAGGGGGCGACTGAAGCTTTCTTT
.	.	TRBV14	13	TRBJ1-1	CASSQGLKTGAFF	TGTGCCAGCAGCCAAGGGCTCAAAACAGGGGCTTTCTTT
.	TRBD1	TRBV7-3	14	TRBJ1-1	CASSLNLGQPEAFF	TGTGCCAGCAGCTTAAACCTGGGACAGCCTGAAGCTTTCTTT